One sample yielded the 21 T cell receptor beta chains listed below, sequenced in a study of cytomegalovirus exposure and HLA in healthy donors. TCRdb's copy holds only in-frame clones and misses some; the assay was immunoSEQ multiplex PCR. In the table there are about 98,000 clones, approximately 95% of which are singletons. Sequencing input: PBMCs. All receptors derive from a woman aged 18-29 years in good health and CMV-seronegative.

The chain has TRBV7-8 and TRBJ1-5; TRBD1 might be the D (6 bases). The CDR3 extends over 15 amino acids. With 3 bases removed from V and 5 bases from J, the gap between germline ends came to 14 bases. Looked up from germline, CDR1 is SGHVS and CDR2 is FQNEAQ. The CDR3 sequence: CASSFNGDIDQPQHF. The DNA of the CDR3 is TGTGCCAGCAGCTTTAATGGGGACATCGATCAGCCCCAGCATTTT.

The chain recombines TRBV2 with TRBJ2-6; 9 bases match TRBD1. The CDR3 covers 15 residues. V lost 6 bases and J lost 4; bases outside the gene matches: 4. The germline V gene encodes CDR1 SNHLY and CDR2 FYNNEI. The DNA for the CDR3 is TGTGCCAGCAGGGGACAGGGAACCGGGGCCAACGTCCTGACTTTC. It specifies CASRGQGTGANVLTF.

The chain combines TRBV11-2 with TRBJ1-2; D possibly corresponds to TRBD1 (5 bases). This CDR3 region has 14 residues. The V gene lost 1 base and the J gene lost 4 bases, with 10 bases spanning the gap. CDR1 and CDR2 from the germline V gene are SGHAT and FQNNGV. The CDR3 sequence is CASSLVSQGYGYTF. CDR3 in DNA: TGTGCCAGCAGCTTAGTGTCGCAGGGCTATGGCTACACCTTC.

The chain links TRBV27 to TRBJ2-3, with TRBD1 as a possible D gene (5 bases). Between the trimmed V and J ends, which lost 0 bases and 2 bases, there was a span of 12 bases. This CDR3 spans 16 amino acids. The germline V gene has CDR1 MNHEY and CDR2 SMNVEV (reference sequence). The CDR3 loop reads CASSLSVRVVTDTQYF. The DNA for the CDR3 is TGTGCCAGCAGTTTATCGGTCAGGGTCGTCACAGATACGCAGTATTTT.

This clone was found a few times. The rearrangement links TRBV5-1 to TRBJ1-2, with D unresolved. V dropped 0 bases and J dropped 3 bases, with 12 bases sitting between them. The germline V gene has CDR1 SGHRS and CDR2 YFSETQ. This CDR3 has 15 amino acids. The CDR3 loop is CASSLVGGKDYGYTF. The CDR3 nucleotides read TGCGCCAGCAGCTTGGTTGGAGGAAAGGACTATGGCTACACCTTC.

The chain has TRBV2 and TRBJ2-7; 9 nucleotides line up with TRBD2. J gave up 5 bases and V 1 base, and 6 bases lay outside the gene matches. The germline V gene has CDR1 SNHLY and CDR2 FYNNEI. The CDR3 totals 15 residues. Here the CDR3 reads CASSEGGRVVDEQYF. DNA for the CDR3: TGTGCCAGCAGTGAAGGCGGGAGGGTTGTCGACGAGCAGTACTTC.

V and J are TRBV16 and TRBJ2-5; 9 bases are a match to TRBD2. This CDR3 has 17 amino acids. The trim removed 0 bases at V and 5 bases at J, leaving 10 bases unmatched. Germline V gene lookup returns CDR1 KGHSY and CDR2 FQNENV. In DNA form, the CDR3 reads TGTGCCAGCAGCCAATCTCTTGCGGGGGGGCCCAGGGAGACCCAGTACTTC. Protein: CASSQSLAGGPRETQYF.

The chain recombines TRBV7-9 with TRBJ2-7; D might be TRBD1 (6 bases). V lost 2 bases to trimming and J lost 7 bases, with 15 bases between them. From germline, CDR1 is SEHNR and CDR2 FQNEAQ (reference sequence). The CDR3 is 14 residues long. The CDR3 sequence is CASSLRNRALEQYF. The CDR3 DNA reads as TGTGCCAGCAGCTTAAGGAACAGGGCTTTGGAGCAGTACTTC.

CDR3 sequence reads: CATSTSGTTYNEQFF. CDR3 bases: TGTGCCACCAGCACTTCCGGGACAACCTACAATGAGCAGTTCTTC. This sequence joins TRBV15 and TRBJ2-1, with D possibly being TRBD1 (6 bases). CDR3 length equals 15 residues. Germline V gene data show CDR1 as LNHNV and CDR2 as YYDKDF (reference sequence). V lost 4 bases, J lost 2 bases, and 12 bases lay in between.

The CDR3 sequence is CASSLSGGSSYEQYF. The CDR3 bases are TGTGCCAGCAGCCTTAGCGGGGGGAGCTCCTACGAGCAGTACTTC. The V gene is TRBV6-5, the J gene TRBJ2-7, with 10 positions matching TRBD2. The CDR3 is 15 amino acids. The junction had 5 bases not matched to a gene; V was cut back by 6 bases and J by 0 bases. Germline-derived CDR1 and CDR2 are MNHEY and SVGAGI.

V usage is TRBV7-8 and J usage is TRBJ1-2; a possible D gene is TRBD1 (6 bases). This CDR3 contains 14 residues. V was trimmed by 5 bases and J by 6 bases, leaving 16 bases between them. Germline V gene data show CDR1 as SGHVS and CDR2 as FQNEAQ. CDR3: CASSLEWSGDGYTF. In DNA form, the CDR3 reads TGTGCCAGCAGCCTAGAATGGTCAGGGGATGGCTACACCTTC.

V gene TRBV6-5 combines with J gene TRBJ2-7; TRBD2 is a possible D gene (6 bases). V dropped 6 bases and J dropped 3 bases, with 12 bases sitting between them. The CDR3 is 13 amino acids. CDR1 and CDR2 from the germline V gene are MNHEY and SVGAGI. The CDR3 DNA reads TGTGCCAGCAGCCTGGGGGGAAACTACGAGCAGTACTTC. This encodes CASSLGGNYEQYF.

V and J are TRBV18 and TRBJ2-7; D is unresolved. Looked up from germline, CDR1 is KGHSH and CDR2 is LQKENI. Trimming took off 5 bases at V and 0 bases at J, with 8 bases between the two ends. The CDR3 is 13 amino acids. The CDR3 DNA reads TGTGCCAGCTCAAAAGTCAGCTCCTACGAGCAGTACTTC. It encodes CASSKVSSYEQYF. Looking up the rest from reference TRBV18 and TRBJ2-7 gives the full variable domain: NAGVMQNPRHLVRRRGQEARLRCSPMKGHSHVYWYRQLPEEGLKFMVYLQKENIIDESGMPKERFSAEFPKEGPSILRIQQVVRGDSAAYFCASSKVSSYEQYFGPGTRLTVT.

The gene calls are TRBV18 and TRBJ1-1; D gene unclear. The CDR3 consists of 12 residues. The V and J ends lost 6 bases and 6 bases respectively, with 11 bases between them. The germline gives CDR1 KGHSH, CDR2 LQKENI. The chain's CDR3 is CASSAVSAEAFF. The CDR3 DNA sequence: TGTGCCAGCTCCGCGGTTAGCGCTGAAGCTTTCTTT.

This clone was observed a single time. This chain joins TRBV5-1 and TRBJ1-1; TRBD1 aligns across 11 bases. After removal of 0 bases from V and 7 bases from J, the junction contained 2 bases not matched to a gene. The germline gives CDR1 SGHRS, CDR2 YFSETQ. The CDR3 sequence is 14 residues long. The CDR3 reads CASSLGTGGFEAFF. CDR3 nucleotides: TGCGCCAGCAGCTTGGGGACAGGGGGCTTTGAAGCTTTCTTT.

The chain links TRBV7-9 to TRBJ1-2; D not resolved. CDR3 length: 15 amino acids. The V end lost 1 base, the J end lost 2 bases, and 11 bases lay between the germline ends. CDR1 SEHNR and CDR2 FQNEAQ come from the germline V gene (reference sequence). The CDR3 here is CASSLEVGVNYGYTF. DNA of the CDR3: TGTGCCAGCAGCTTAGAAGTGGGCGTCAACTATGGCTACACCTTC.

The chain carries TRBV7-3 and TRBJ2-5, with 7 bases identical to TRBD1. The germline V gene has CDR1 SGHTA and CDR2 FQGTGA. CDR3 size: 13 residues. Losses at the gene ends were 5 bases for V and 2 bases for J; bases not matched to a gene: 2. The CDR3 DNA is TGTGCCAGCAGCCGGGGACAGCAAGAGACCCAGTACTTC. Its translation: CASSRGQQETQYF. Using reference TRBV7-3 and TRBJ2-5 for the parts outside the CDR3, the full variable domain is GAGVSQTPSNKVTEKGKYVELRCDPISGHTALYWYRQSLGQGPEFLIYFQGTGAADDSGLPNDRFFAVRPEGSVSTLKIQRTERGDSAVYLCASSRGQQETQYFGPGTRLLVL.

The chain links TRBV30 to TRBJ1-3; the D is unclear. There are 15 residues in the CDR3. The germline V and J ends were trimmed by 0 bases and 2 bases, with 11 bases remaining between them. Germline CDR1 is GTSNPN and CDR2 is SVGIG (reference sequence). The CDR3 region is CAWSVLTDPGNTIYF. The CDR3 DNA sequence: TGTGCCTGGAGTGTACTTACAGATCCTGGAAACACCATATATTTT.

The chain links TRBV5-6 to TRBJ2-3, with 7 bases matching TRBD1. The CDR3 is 18 amino acids. The trim removed 1 base at V and 3 bases at J, leaving 14 bases unmatched. CDR1 SGHDT and CDR2 YYEEEE come from the germline V gene. The chain's CDR3 is CASSLLVTGDWRTDTQYF. The CDR3 coding sequence is TGTGCCAGCAGCTTGTTAGTAACAGGGGATTGGAGGACAGATACGCAGTATTTT. The variable domain in full, completed from reference TRBV5-6 and TRBJ2-3, reads DAGVTQSPTHLIKTRGQQVTLRCSPKSGHDTVSWYQQALGQGPQFIFQYYEEEERQRGNFPDRFSGHQFPNYSSELNVNALLLGDSALYLCASSLLVTGDWRTDTQYFGPGTRLTVL.

The chain combines TRBV10-3 with TRBJ2-2; D is unclear. The CDR3 spans 15 residues. V gave up 0 bases and J gave up 4 bases, with 9 bases separating them. Germline CDR1 reads ENHRY; CDR2 reads SYGVKD. In nucleotides, the CDR3 is TGTGCCATCAGTGAGTCAGAAACGAGCACCGGGGAGCTGTTTTTT. This sequence encodes CAISESETSTGELFF.

The chain employs TRBV2 and TRBJ1-5; 7 bases fit TRBD1. The germline gives CDR1 SNHLY, CDR2 FYNNEI. The CDR3 spans 14 residues. Trimming took 8 bases from V and 0 from J; bases not matched to a gene: 4. For the CDR3, the DNA is TGTGCCAGCGGCAGGGGGTATAGCAATCAGCCCCAGCATTTT. Its protein product is CASGRGYSNQPQHF.